Listed here are 28 T cell receptor beta chains from one sample, sequenced in a study of blood T cell repertoires in COVID-19. Here immunoSEQ multiplex PCR was the method, and the copy in TCRdb shows in-frame clones only, minus some. The data contain 150,000 to 200,000 clones, roughly 77% of them singletons. Sequencing used PBMCs or T cells enriched from blood (not recorded which). The source is a woman between 50 and 59 years old with acute COVID-19.

This rearrangement joins TRBV4-1 to TRBJ1-1; 7 bases fit TRBD1. Germline CDR1 MGHRA, CDR2 YSYEKL. Trimming cost V 2 bases and J 4 bases; bases outside gene matches: 10. The CDR3 runs to 16 residues. The CDR3: CASSQRGGGDLTEAFF. The CDR3 DNA is TGCGCCAGCAGCCAACGAGGGGGCGGGGACCTCACTGAAGCTTTCTTT.

V is TRBV3-1 (or the pseudogene TRBV3-2) and J is TRBJ2-1, with D possibly matching TRBD2 (5 bases). With 0 bases removed from V and 0 bases from J, the gap between germline ends came to 12 bases. This CDR3 spans 17 amino acids. The germline V gene encodes CDR1 LGHDT and CDR2 YNNKEL (reference sequence). The CDR3 region is CASSQEFRTSSYNEQFF. The CDR3 bases are TGTGCCAGCAGCCAAGAATTCCGGACTTCCTCCTACAATGAGCAGTTCTTC.

The V gene is TRBV6-2 or TRBV6-3, the J gene TRBJ2-5; D remains unclear. Germline V CDR1 and CDR2: MNHEY, SVGEGT. This CDR3 comprises 15 residues. V was clipped by 6 bases and J by 2 bases, with 16 bases between them. For the CDR3, the DNA is TGTGCCAGCAGCCCCTCCGCCATGAGGCAAGAGACCCAGTACTTC. Translated, it gives CASSPSAMRQETQYF.

The chain uses TRBV10-1 and TRBJ2-3; D not certain. CDR1 WNHNN and CDR2 SYGVQD come from the germline V gene (reference sequence). V lost 4 bases, J lost 2 bases, and 4 bases lay in between. The CDR3 is 12 residues long. CDR3 DNA: TGCGCCAGCAGTGCAAACACAGATACGCAGTATTTT. Protein sequence: CASSANTDTQYF.

The rearrangement joins TRBV12-5 to TRBJ2-1, with TRBD2 matching over 7 bases. The V gene's germline CDR1 is LGHNT and CDR2 FRNRAP. Trimming took 5 bases from V and 8 from J; bases not matched to a gene: 6. This CDR3 region has 13 residues. The chain's CDR3 is CASGTGGWDEQFF. In DNA, the CDR3 is TGTGCTAGTGGTACCGGGGGGTGGGATGAGCAGTTCTTC.

This clone was observed a single time. This chain connects TRBV11-1 to TRBJ1-5, with 8 bases that match TRBD1. CDR3 length: 14 residues. V lost 3 bases and J lost 3; bases outside the gene matches: 1. Looked up from germline, CDR1 is SGHAT and CDR2 is FQDESV (reference sequence). The CDR3 here is CASSLTGDNQPQHF. The CDR3 DNA is TGTGCCAGCAGCTTGACAGGGGACAATCAGCCCCAGCATTTT.

The chain recombines TRBV9 with TRBJ2-5; 9 bases map to TRBD1. V was clipped by 4 bases and J by 3 bases; unmatched bases: 4. This CDR3 is built from 14 residues. Per the germline V gene, CDR1 is SGDLS and CDR2 is YYNGEE. The chain's CDR3 is CASSPGQGKETQYF. In nucleotides, the CDR3 is TGTGCCAGCAGCCCGGGACAGGGTAAAGAGACCCAGTACTTC.

In its sample, this clone was seen a few times. This rearrangement joins TRBV18 to TRBJ2-3; D is possibly TRBD2 (6 bases). Germline CDR1 reads KGHSH; CDR2 reads LQKENI. This CDR3 is built from 17 residues. Trimming took 0 bases from V and 3 from J, leaving 16 bases between them. CDR3: CASSPPTYSAGTDTQYF. In DNA form, the CDR3 reads TGTGCCAGCTCACCACCCACCTACAGCGCGGGAACAGATACGCAGTATTTT.

This sequence joins TRBV9 and TRBJ1-2; TRBD1 matches 7 bases. The CDR3 consists of 15 residues. The germline gives CDR1 SGDLS, CDR2 YYNGEE. V gave up 2 bases and J gave up 0 bases; unmatched junction bases: 4. CDR3 DNA sequence: TGTGCCAGCAGCGTCAGGACAGGTGCTAACTATGGCTACACCTTC. It translates to CASSVRTGANYGYTF.

The chain couples TRBV18 to TRBJ2-1; 9 bases agree with TRBD1. Germline CDR1 KGHSH, CDR2 LQKENI. J was trimmed by 6 bases and V by 6 bases; bases with no gene match: 6. The CDR3 length is 14 residues. The CDR3 protein is CASSTGQGSNEQFF. The DNA for the CDR3 is TGTGCCAGCTCCACGGGACAGGGAAGCAATGAGCAGTTCTTC.

The chain has TRBV5-1 and TRBJ2-3, with no clear D. The V gene lost 5 bases and the J gene lost 2 bases, with 6 bases spanning the gap. Germline-derived CDR1 and CDR2 are SGHRS and YFSETQ. The CDR3 runs to 12 residues. CDR3 amino acids: CASRLSTDTQYF. The CDR3 DNA is TGCGCCAGCAGGCTATCCACAGATACGCAGTATTTT.

The genes are TRBV7-2 and TRBJ1-6, with D hard to call. The CDR3 runs 16 residues. Per the germline V gene, CDR1 is SGHTA and CDR2 is FQGNSA. Trimming cost V 10 bases and J 7 bases, with 23 bases left between them. CDR3 nucleotides: TGTGCCACCAAACTAACCGCGGGGTCGGGGAATTCACCCCTCCACTTT. Translation: CATKLTAGSGNSPLHF.

The sample holds one count of this clone. The chain links TRBV13 to TRBJ1-4; TRBD1 matches at 9 bases. After removal of 3 bases from V and 6 bases from J, the junction contained 11 bases not matched to a gene. The CDR3 is made up of 17 amino acids. The germline CDR1 and CDR2 sequences are PRHDT and FYEKMQ (reference sequence). The CDR3, as DNA: TGTGCCAGCAGCTTGGGACAGGGTTCCCCCACAGATGAAAAACTGTTTTTT. Its protein is CASSLGQGSPTDEKLFF.

The V call is TRBV10-3, the J call TRBJ2-2; a weak D match, TRBD1 (6 bases). Trimming took off 7 bases at V and 6 bases at J, with 15 bases between the two ends. This CDR3 is 14 amino acids long. In germline, CDR1 is ENHRY, CDR2 SYGVKD. The CDR3 region is CAIMDSDRSGELFF. The CDR3, as DNA: TGTGCCATCATGGACAGCGATCGGTCCGGGGAGCTGTTTTTT.

The gene calls are TRBV5-1 and TRBJ2-3, with TRBD2 matching 8 bases. The CDR3 has 16 amino acids. Unmatched junction bases numbered 12, after V lost 4 bases and J lost 5 bases. CDR1 SGHRS and CDR2 YFSETQ come from the germline V gene. The CDR3 reads CASSPGTGGRGDTQYF. The CDR3 DNA is TGCGCCAGCAGCCCCGGAACGGGGGGGCGGGGAGATACGCAGTATTTT.

In this sample, this clone turned up once. J is TRBJ1-2 and V is TRBV28, with TRBD1 as a possible D gene (6 bases). Germline CDR1 is MDHEN and CDR2 is SYDVKM. V gave up 7 bases and J gave up 3 bases, with 24 bases separating them. CDR3 size: 17 residues. CDR3 loop: CASTLVHRDALYYGYTF. The CDR3 bases are TGTGCCAGCACCCTCGTTCACAGGGACGCTTTGTACTATGGCTACACCTTC.

This clone was seen just once. The gene calls are TRBV7-2 and TRBJ1-1; 7 positions agree with TRBD1. With 5 bases clipped from V and 1 base from J, the junction kept 7 bases outside the gene matches. Germline loops: CDR1 SGHTA, CDR2 FQGNSA. The CDR3 spans 15 residues. The CDR3 is CASSPRQGRNTEAFF. CDR3 DNA: TGTGCCAGCAGCCCCCGACAGGGCAGGAACACTGAAGCTTTCTTT.

This chain uses TRBV6-5 with TRBJ1-4; 8 nucleotides agree with TRBD1. CDR1 MNHEY and CDR2 SVGAGI come from the germline V gene. The V segment lost 5 bases and the J segment 9 bases; nucleotides outside the gene matches: 11. This CDR3 spans 15 amino acids. The CDR3 bases are TGTGCCAGCAGTATTAACACAGGGGGAAGGAAAAAACTGTTTTTT. It codes for CASSINTGGRKKLFF.

The rearrangement joins TRBV7-2 to TRBJ2-7; TRBD2 agrees at 10 bases. The J segment lost 2 bases and the V segment lost 1 base, leaving 2 bases of the junction unmatched. This CDR3 is built from 15 residues. Germline V lookup: CDR1 SGHTA, CDR2 FQGNSA. The CDR3 loop reads CASSLVSGGAYEQYV. DNA for the CDR3: TGTGCCAGCAGCTTAGTGAGCGGGGGGGCCTACGAGCAGTACGTC.

V usage is TRBV7-9 and J usage is TRBJ1-3; D gene ambiguous. The CDR3 runs 18 residues. The V gene lost 5 bases and the J gene lost 3 bases, with 23 bases spanning the gap. Germline CDR1 and CDR2: SEHNR and FQNEAQ (reference sequence). CDR3 protein: CASSTKGVSSSRGNTIYF. Written as DNA, the CDR3 is TGTGCCAGCAGCACCAAAGGAGTTAGTTCCAGTCGTGGAAACACCATATATTTT.

This rearrangement joins TRBV25-1 to TRBJ1-2, with D hard to call. The CDR3 is made up of 10 amino acids. The V end lost 7 bases, the J end lost 11 bases, and 11 bases lay between the germline ends. CDR1 and CDR2 (germline): MGHDK, SYGVNS. The CDR3 loop reads CASMGLVYTF. In DNA form, the CDR3 reads TGTGCCAGCATGGGCCTTGTTTACACCTTC.

This clone has a single count. The rearrangement uses TRBV30 and TRBJ1-5, with TRBD1 matching 8 bases. V dropped 5 bases and J dropped 0; count of bases not matched to a gene: 3. The CDR3 sequence is 14 residues long. Germline V gives CDR1 GTSNPN, CDR2 SVGIG (reference sequence). The CDR3 region has the DNA TGTGCCTGGGACAGGGGAGGTAGCAATCAGCCCCAGCATTTT. Translating it yields CAWDRGGSNQPQHF.

V is TRBV5-5 and J is TRBJ2-1; D unresolved. This CDR3 spans 15 amino acids. The ends were cut back, 4 bases at V and 2 bases at J, with 13 bases in the middle. The germline gives CDR1 SGHKS, CDR2 YYEKEE (reference sequence). CDR3 coding DNA: TGTGCCAGCAGCCTAGGAATTGCCCCCTACAATGAGCAGTTCTTC. Residues: CASSLGIAPYNEQFF.

Written as DNA, the CDR3 is TGTGCCAGCAGACCTATGGGGACAGAGTATGGCTACACCTTC. This sequence encodes CASRPMGTEYGYTF. This chain uses TRBV6-5 with TRBJ1-2, with 7 bases matching TRBD1. The CDR3 has 14 amino acids. Germline V lookup: CDR1 MNHEY, CDR2 SVGAGI. The J segment lost 5 bases and the V segment lost 6 bases, leaving 9 bases of the junction unmatched.

The V gene is TRBV6-5, the J gene TRBJ1-2, with D tentatively TRBD1 (5 bases). Per the germline V gene, CDR1 is MNHEY and CDR2 is SVGAGI. The V end was cut by 6 bases, the J end by 2 bases, with 13 bases between. This CDR3 is 14 amino acids long. CDR3 protein: CASSFSGGNYGYTF. CDR3 DNA sequence: TGTGCCAGCAGCTTCTCGGGGGGGAACTATGGCTACACCTTC.

V usage is TRBV5-4 and J usage is TRBJ1-2; 7 bases agree with TRBD1. V shed 5 bases and J 4 bases; nucleotides not matched to a gene: 17. CDR1 is SGHNT and CDR2 is YYREEE in the germline V gene (reference sequence). The CDR3 has 17 residues. As DNA, the CDR3 is TGTGCCAGCAGTCCACCGGGGCAGGGGGGAACTTCCTATGGCTACACCTTC. It specifies CASSPPGQGGTSYGYTF.

The chain couples TRBV7-9 to TRBJ1-2; TRBD1 matches 7 bases. CDR3 length equals 14 residues. Germline assignment: CDR1 SEHNR and CDR2 FQNEAQ (reference sequence). V shed 1 base, J shed 6 bases, and the junction held 5 bases outside the gene matches. In DNA, the CDR3 is TGTGCCAGCAGCTTAGGACAGGGAGGCAATGGCTACACCTTC. Translated: CASSLGQGGNGYTF.

This clone was seen only once. The gene calls are TRBV5-1 and TRBJ1-1; TRBD1 might be the D (5 bases). The CDR3 is made up of 14 amino acids. Trimming removed 1 base from V and 4 bases from J, with 11 bases in between. Germline V CDR1 and CDR2: SGHRS, YFSETQ. Written as DNA, the CDR3 is TGCGCCAGCAGCTTGACGGGACTTGGCACTGAAGCTTTCTTT. Its translation is CASSLTGLGTEAFF. The entire variable domain, with the rest obtained from reference TRBV5-1 and TRBJ1-1, is as follows: KAGVTQTPRYLIKTRGQQVTLSCSPISGHRSVSWYQQTPGQGLQFLFEYFSETQRNKGNFPGRFSGRQFSNSRSEMNVSTLELGDSALYLCASSLTGLGTEAFFGQGTRLTVV.